Each of the 5 T cell receptor beta chains below was sequenced from the same sample in a study of CD8+CD57+ T cells in acquired aplastic anemia (dated by TCRdb to the late 2010s). Patients chosen for sequencing had shown expansion of CD8+CD57+ cells by flow cytometry. Sequenced using an Illumina HiSeq 2000. Genomic DNA served as template for TCR beta VDJ combination and CDR3 sequence profiling. The raw public reads went through TCRdb reprocessing: fastp at Q25, MiXCR clone calling, in-frame beta chains kept. Under each unique CDR3 protein, matching rows form one entry showing the most common genes and DNA. This sample holds roughly 250,000 distinct CDR3 sequences; 65% to 90% were observed only once. Clones ranked in the top ten supply 42% of the sample. The sequenced sample was sorted CD4+, CD8+, or CD8+CD57+ T cells (not recorded which) from PBMCs. The source is a human donor with aplastic anemia.

The V gene is TRBV11-3, the J gene TRBJ2-5; D remains ambiguous. V dropped 0 bases and J dropped 2 bases, with 7 bases sitting between them. Germline V lookup: CDR1 SGHNT, CDR2 YENEEA. The CDR3 runs to 14 residues. DNA of the CDR3: TGTGCCAGCAGCTTAGATCTGAAGCAAGAGACCCAGTACTTC. Encoded protein: CASSLDLKQETQYF.

About this clonotype: Mismatch with germline at one junction end may stem from a read error. The chain combines TRBV7-9 with TRBJ2-3; 7 bases map to TRBD2. The germline CDR1 and CDR2 sequences are SEHNR and FQNEAQ (reference sequence). The CDR3 is made up of 14 amino acids. CDR3 sequence reads: CASSYPITSERDDF. The CDR3 DNA reads TGTGCCAGCAGCTATCCTATAACTAGCGAGAGGGATGATTTT. The full variable domain, its missing parts supplied by reference TRBV7-9 and TRBJ2-3, is DTGVSQNPRHKITKRGQNVTFRCDPISEHNRLYWYRQTLGQGPEFLTYFQNEAQLEKSRLLSDRFSAERPKGSFSTLEIQRTEQGDSAMYLCASSYPITSERDDFGPGTRLTVL.

Turning to this clonotype: The junction differs from germline at one of its ends, possibly a read error. The chain links TRBV5-1 to TRBJ1-2; possible D gene TRBD1, 5 bases. The germline V gene has CDR1 SGHRS and CDR2 YFSETQ. The CDR3 consists of 13 residues. CDR3: CASSLGAASGYTF. The CDR3 DNA reads as TGTGCCAGCAGCTTAGGGGCCGCCTCTGGCTACACCTTC.

The rearrangement links TRBV7-9 to TRBJ1-2; D gene unclear. Germline V gene lookup returns CDR1 SEHNR and CDR2 FQNEAQ (reference sequence). This CDR3 contains 13 residues. The V and J ends lost 5 bases and 6 bases respectively, with 13 bases between them. The CDR3 DNA reads TGTGCCAGCAGCCAAGGGTCCCCCGATGGCTACACCTTC. Translating it yields CASSQGSPDGYTF.

Remarks on this clonotype: A read error is likely, as this CDR3 ends without the conserved phenylalanine or tryptophan. It is unclear where the CDR3 begins or ends on the DNA, so no DNA is shown, and the CDR3 is as TCRdb lists it. V gene TRBV7-9 combines with J gene TRBJ1-5; the table's D gene call, TRBD1, was not cross checked with the DNA. Germline CDR1 SEHNR, CDR2 FQNEAQ (reference sequence). The CDR3 spans 13 residues, counting both ends. The CDR3 reads CASSGKGNVGPAK.